Below, 10 T cell receptor beta chains from the same sample are listed, as sequenced in a study of blood T cell repertoires in COVID-19. Profiling relied on immunoSEQ multiplex PCR, and the TCRdb table lists in-frame clones only, not all of them. The repertoire holds 30,000 to 45,000 clones, with approximately 78% as singletons. Input material: peripheral blood. The receptors here all came from a man in his 60s in a cohort sampled during active COVID-19.

This chain uses TRBV19 with TRBJ1-5, with a tentative D call TRBD1 (6 bases). V shed 1 base and J shed 4 bases, with 11 bases lying between them. The CDR3 is made up of 15 amino acids. Germline V CDR1 and CDR2: LNHDA, SQIVND (reference sequence). The CDR3 sequence is CASSIVQGSNQPQHF. The CDR3, as DNA: TGTGCCAGTAGTATAGTCCAGGGGTCAAATCAGCCCCAGCATTTT.

The chain employs TRBV24-1 and TRBJ1-5; the match to TRBD1 covers 10 bases. This CDR3 has 16 amino acids. V lost 6 bases and J lost 6; bases outside the gene matches: 10. The germline V gene encodes CDR1 KGHDR and CDR2 SFDVKD. CDR3 loop: CATSSPGQGEGQPQHF. The DNA for the CDR3 is TGTGCCACCAGTTCCCCCGGACAGGGGGAGGGTCAGCCCCAGCATTTT.

CDR3 sequence: CASSPEWGQNYGYTF. CDR3 coding DNA: TGTGCCAGCAGCCCAGAGTGGGGGCAGAACTATGGCTACACCTTC. This sequence joins TRBV7-2 and TRBJ1-2, with TRBD1 as a possible D gene (6 bases). This CDR3 has 15 amino acids. Per germline, CDR1 SGHTA and CDR2 FQGNSA. With 5 bases removed from V and 2 bases from J, the gap between germline ends came to 15 bases.

A few counts support this clone. The chain links TRBV11-3 to TRBJ1-4; 7 bases line up with TRBD1. V lost 5 bases and J lost 8; bases outside the gene matches: 8. The CDR3 has 14 amino acids. Germline V gene sequence: CDR1 SGHNT, CDR2 YENEEA. Written as DNA, the CDR3 is TGTGCCAGCAGCCCACCGGGACAGTCCGAAAAACTGTTTTTT. Translating gives CASSPPGQSEKLFF.

V usage is TRBV6-2 or TRBV6-3 and J usage is TRBJ2-1; 7 nucleotides match TRBD1. This CDR3 spans 13 amino acids. Germline CDR1 MNHEY, CDR2 SVGEGT. The junction had 11 bases not matched to a gene; V was cut back by 6 bases and J by 12 bases. In DNA, the CDR3 is TGTGCCAGCAGCTCTATCGACAGGGCCAGGCAGTTCTTC. This encodes CASSSIDRARQFF.

The chain combines TRBV11-3 with TRBJ2-2; D may be TRBD1 (6 bases). The germline gives CDR1 SGHNT, CDR2 YENEEA. This CDR3 is 15 amino acids long. V was cut by 1 base and J by 7 bases, with 13 bases left in between. The CDR3 region is CASSLGGTGIGELFF. The CDR3 region has the DNA TGTGCCAGCAGCTTAGGGGGCACAGGGATCGGGGAGCTGTTTTTT.

The CDR3 is CASSSGGGQEQYF. In DNA, the CDR3 is TGTGCCAGCAGCTCTGGGGGAGGTCAAGAGCAGTACTTC. The chain employs TRBV9 and TRBJ2-7; D may be TRBD2 (6 bases). CDR3 length: 13 amino acids. CDR1 is SGDLS, CDR2 YYNGEE, per germline. The V and J ends lost 4 bases and 7 bases respectively, with 15 bases between them.

The chain couples TRBV5-6 to TRBJ1-5; TRBD1 might be the D (6 bases). Trimming removed 3 bases at V and 5 bases at J, with 12 bases between. CDR3 size: 14 residues. The germline V gene encodes CDR1 SGHDT and CDR2 YYEEEE. The CDR3 coding sequence is TGTGCCAGCAGCTCCCCAGGGGACGATCAGCCCCAGCATTTT. It is translated as CASSSPGDDQPQHF.

The genes are TRBV5-6 and TRBJ2-1; 8 nucleotides align to TRBD2. Germline-derived CDR1 and CDR2 are SGHDT and YYEEEE. The CDR3 runs to 15 residues. Trimming took 2 bases from V and 0 from J; bases not matched to a gene: 1. CDR3 in amino acids: CASSFGTSSYNEQFF. Written as DNA, the CDR3 is TGTGCCAGCAGCTTTGGGACTAGCTCCTACAATGAGCAGTTCTTC.

The chain is built from TRBV5-1 and TRBJ1-3; 9 bases match TRBD1. Losses at the gene ends were 0 bases for V and 4 bases for J; bases not matched to a gene: 8. CDR1 and CDR2 from the germline V gene are SGHRS and YFSETQ. There are 17 residues in the CDR3. CDR3 region: CASSLDPRGTGGNTIYF. CDR3 coding DNA: TGCGCCAGCAGCTTGGACCCTAGGGGGACAGGGGGAAACACCATATATTTT.